The 22 T cell receptor beta chains in this list originate from one sample, sequenced in a study of immune evolution from preneoplasia to lung adenocarcinoma. Generated by immunoSEQ multiplex PCR, the TCRdb table keeps only in-frame clones and is missing some. The data show over 14,000 clones, approximately 80% seen once. Sequenced: FFPE minimally invasive lung adenocarcinoma tissue. The receptors originated from a person between 60 and 80 years old with lung adenocarcinoma.

This clone was picked up one time. J is TRBJ2-4 and V is TRBV30, with D perhaps TRBD1 (5 bases). The CDR3 consists of 13 residues. The germline V gene has CDR1 GTSNPN and CDR2 SVGIG (reference sequence). Trimming pared 3 bases from V and 1 base from J, leaving 7 bases between. The CDR3 is CAWRQVAKNIQYF. The CDR3 DNA is TGTGCCTGGAGACAGGTTGCCAAAAACATTCAGTACTTC.

This sequence joins TRBV4-1 and TRBJ1-2; D ambiguous. Trimming removed 3 bases from V and 4 bases from J, with 18 bases in between. The germline V gene encodes CDR1 MGHRA and CDR2 YSYEKL. CDR3 size: 16 residues. In DNA, the CDR3 is TGCGCCAGCAGCCAGGGAAAAGGAGGATTCTTCTATGGCTACACCTTC. It yields the protein CASSQGKGGFFYGYTF.

The rearrangement uses TRBV2 and TRBJ2-5; 12 bases map to TRBD2. J lost 5 bases, V lost 10 bases, and 11 bases had no gene match. Germline V gene data show CDR1 as SNHLY and CDR2 as FYNNEI. The CDR3 is 15 residues long. The CDR3 reads CANTPTSGGRETQYF. CDR3 DNA: TGTGCCAACACCCCTACTAGCGGGGGGAGGGAGACCCAGTACTTC.

Sample share makes this clone medium-sized. Within the sample, other DNA sequences also encode this same CDR3. This chain joins TRBV6-1 and TRBJ2-3; D is ambiguous. V gave up 6 bases and J gave up 2 bases, with 3 bases separating them. The CDR3 is 11 residues long. Germline CDR1 and CDR2: MNHNS and SASEGT. CDR3 sequence (DNA): TGTGCCAGCAGGTACACAGATACGCAGTATTTT. As protein: CASRYTDTQYF.

The V gene is TRBV5-1, the J gene TRBJ2-7, with 10 bases that match TRBD1. Trimming cost V 4 bases and J 3 bases; bases outside gene matches: 7. This CDR3 comprises 15 residues. Germline V gives CDR1 SGHRS, CDR2 YFSETQ. CDR3 amino acids: CASSPGGTGDYEQYF. For the CDR3, the DNA is TGCGCCAGCAGCCCGGGTGGGACAGGGGACTACGAGCAGTACTTC.

The chain recombines TRBV6-1 with TRBJ1-5; D gene uncertain. Per the germline V gene, CDR1 is MNHNS and CDR2 is SASEGT. The CDR3 covers 14 residues. Trimming removed 0 bases from V and 5 bases from J, with 8 bases in between. CDR3 in amino acids: CASSEAMADQPQHF. As DNA, the CDR3 is TGTGCCAGCAGTGAAGCGATGGCGGATCAGCCCCAGCATTTT.

This clone was seen only a few times. Other DNA sequences within the sample encode an identical CDR3. V and J are TRBV2 and TRBJ2-1, with TRBD1 as a possible D gene (6 bases). Per germline, CDR1 SNHLY and CDR2 FYNNEI. The CDR3 length is 13 residues. Trimming cost V 8 bases and J 7 bases, with 15 bases left between them. The CDR3 region is CASGGQVSNEQFF. CDR3 DNA sequence: TGTGCCAGCGGGGGCCAAGTTTCAAATGAGCAGTTCTTC.

The chain is built from TRBV5-1 and TRBJ2-1, with unresolved D. This CDR3 is 15 amino acids long. CDR1 is SGHRS and CDR2 is YFSETQ in the germline V gene. V was trimmed by 1 base and J by 0 bases, leaving 8 bases between them. The CDR3 sequence: CASSLFSRSYNEQFF. The CDR3 DNA sequence: TGCGCCAGCAGCTTGTTTTCCCGCTCCTACAATGAGCAGTTCTTC. Variable domain in full (rest from reference TRBV5-1 and TRBJ2-1): KAGVTQTPRYLIKTRGQQVTLSCSPISGHRSVSWYQQTPGQGLQFLFEYFSETQRNKGNFPGRFSGRQFSNSRSEMNVSTLELGDSALYLCASSLFSRSYNEQFFGPGTRLTVL.

The chain is built from TRBV5-6 and TRBJ1-2; D is unresolved. V lost 0 bases and J lost 4, with 13 bases in between. This CDR3 comprises 15 residues. Germline V CDR1 and CDR2: SGHDT, YYEEEE. CDR3 protein: CASSLAARPGYGYTF. As DNA, the CDR3 is TGTGCCAGCAGCTTGGCCGCTCGCCCCGGCTATGGCTACACCTTC.

V gene TRBV18 combines with J gene TRBJ1-6, with D unresolved. V was trimmed by 2 bases and J by 6 bases, leaving 8 bases between them. The CDR3 covers 14 residues. Germline values: CDR1 KGHSH, CDR2 LQKENI. The CDR3 loop is CASSPGRSNSPLHF. CDR3 nucleotide sequence: TGTGCCAGCTCACCAGGTCGCTCTAATTCACCCCTCCACTTT.

The V gene is TRBV7-2, the J gene TRBJ1-5; no definite D call. CDR1 SGHTA and CDR2 FQGNSA come from the germline V gene. The CDR3 is made up of 14 amino acids. V was trimmed by 1 base and J by 3 bases, leaving 7 bases between them. CDR3 sequence (DNA): TGTGCCAGCAGCTTAGAAAGGAACAATCAGCCCCAGCATTTT. This translates into CASSLERNNQPQHF.

V usage is TRBV9 and J usage is TRBJ1-2; D is undetermined. Germline CDR1 SGDLS, CDR2 YYNGEE. The CDR3 totals 14 residues. Trimming stripped 3 bases from V and 6 bases from J, with 15 bases between. The CDR3 spells CASSAPRHADGYTF. The CDR3, as DNA: TGTGCCAGCAGCGCTCCTCGACATGCTGATGGCTACACCTTC.

The chain joins TRBV5-5 to TRBJ1-5; D is possibly TRBD1 (6 bases). This CDR3 is 13 amino acids long. CDR1 SGHKS and CDR2 YYEKEE come from the germline V gene (reference sequence). The V gene lost 2 bases and the J gene lost 7 bases, with 10 bases spanning the gap. The CDR3 DNA reads TGTGCCAGCAGCTTCCAGGGGTACCAGCCCCAGCATTTT. Its translation is CASSFQGYQPQHF.

This sequence joins TRBV19 and TRBJ1-2, with a tentative D call TRBD1 (6 bases). The V end was cut by 5 bases, the J end by 6 bases, with 13 bases between. The CDR3 has 13 residues. Germline CDR1 is LNHDA and CDR2 is SQIVND (reference sequence). CDR3 in DNA: TGTGCCAGTAGTCCCGGGGACATTCATGGCTACACCTTC. It translates to CASSPGDIHGYTF.

The CDR3, as DNA: TGTGCCAGCAGCTTTTCCAGGGTAGGGAGCAATCAGCCCCAGCATTTT. Translating gives CASSFSRVGSNQPQHF. The rearrangement uses TRBV7-2 and TRBJ1-5, with TRBD1 as a possible D gene (5 bases). Germline CDR1 is SGHTA and CDR2 is FQGNSA. This CDR3 spans 16 amino acids. V lost 3 bases and J lost 1, with 13 bases in between.

The gene calls are TRBV5-5 and TRBJ2-4; D is perhaps TRBD1 (5 bases). Per germline, CDR1 SGHKS and CDR2 YYEKEE (reference sequence). The V and J ends lost 0 bases and 4 bases respectively, with 11 bases between them. The CDR3 has 15 residues. The CDR3 DNA sequence: TGTGCCAGCAGCTTGGTCGACAGTTATAAAAACATTCAGTACTTC. Encoded protein: CASSLVDSYKNIQYF.

The rearrangement links TRBV9 to TRBJ2-1; 9 bases map to TRBD1. From germline, CDR1 is SGDLS and CDR2 YYNGEE. This CDR3 contains 14 residues. V dropped 3 bases and J dropped 8; count of bases not matched to a gene: 6. The CDR3 is CASSAPGQGYEQFF. The CDR3 DNA follows: TGTGCCAGCAGCGCACCGGGACAGGGCTATGAGCAGTTCTTC.

The V and J genes are TRBV7-2 and TRBJ2-5; 12 nucleotides match TRBD2. V trimming: 1 base; J trimming: 3 bases; junction bases outside the gene matches: 9. The CDR3 has 18 amino acids. Germline lookup yields CDR1 SGHTA and CDR2 FQGNSA. In DNA form, the CDR3 reads TGTGCCAGCAGCTTAGTGTCTAGCGGGGGGGCCGAGGAAGAGACCCAGTACTTC. It yields the protein CASSLVSSGGAEEETQYF.

This clone appeared a few times. This chain links TRBV6-6 with TRBJ1-4; 10 nucleotides align to TRBD1. J was trimmed by 8 bases and V by 5 bases; bases with no gene match: 5. The CDR3 length is 14 residues. Per germline, CDR1 MNHNY and CDR2 SVGAGI (reference sequence). The CDR3 protein is CASSPGQGWEKLFF. In DNA form, the CDR3 reads TGTGCCAGCAGTCCGGGACAGGGGTGGGAAAAACTGTTTTTT.

The V gene is TRBV30, the J gene TRBJ1-4, with no clear D. Trimming stripped 7 bases from V and 4 bases from J, with 22 bases between. From germline, CDR1 is GTSNPN and CDR2 SVGIG (reference sequence). This CDR3 is 16 amino acids long. In nucleotides, the CDR3 is TGTGCCTCCCAAACCAGAACCTTCATGGGTAATGAAAAACTGTTTTTT. Translating it yields CASQTRTFMGNEKLFF.

This clone was observed once. The V call is TRBV5-4, the J call TRBJ2-3; the match to TRBD1 covers 9 bases. Germline loops: CDR1 SGHNT, CDR2 YYREEE (reference sequence). The CDR3 spans 16 residues. V lost 2 bases and J lost 8; bases outside the gene matches: 12. The DNA for the CDR3 is TGTGCCAGCAGCTTTAATGGGTACAGGGGGCGAGGTACGCAGTATTTT. It translates to CASSFNGYRGRGTQYF.

V usage is TRBV4-3 and J usage is TRBJ1-5, with a tentative D call TRBD1 (5 bases). The CDR3 extends over 15 amino acids. Between the trimmed V and J ends, which lost 0 bases and 9 bases, there was a span of 15 bases. The germline CDR1 and CDR2 sequences are LGHNA and YSLEER. CDR3 residues: CASSQDTGGSRPQHF. For the CDR3, the DNA is TGCGCCAGCAGCCAAGATACCGGGGGAAGTCGGCCCCAGCATTTT.